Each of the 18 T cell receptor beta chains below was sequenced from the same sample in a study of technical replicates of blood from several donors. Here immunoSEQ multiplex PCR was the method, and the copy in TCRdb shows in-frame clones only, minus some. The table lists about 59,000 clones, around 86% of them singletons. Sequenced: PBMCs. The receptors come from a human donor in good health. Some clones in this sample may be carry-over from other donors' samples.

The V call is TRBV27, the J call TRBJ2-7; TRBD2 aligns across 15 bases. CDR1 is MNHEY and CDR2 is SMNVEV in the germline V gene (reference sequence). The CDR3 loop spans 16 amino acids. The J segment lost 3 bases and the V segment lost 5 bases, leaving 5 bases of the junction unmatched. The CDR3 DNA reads TGTGCCAGCAGTCCCGGGACTAGCGGGAGGTACTACGAGCAGTACTTC. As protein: CASSPGTSGRYYEQYF.

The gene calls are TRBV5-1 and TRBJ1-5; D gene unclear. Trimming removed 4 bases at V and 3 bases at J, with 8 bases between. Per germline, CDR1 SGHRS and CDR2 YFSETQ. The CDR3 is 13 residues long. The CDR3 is CASSPGDNQPQHF. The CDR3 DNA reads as TGCGCCAGCAGCCCCGGGGACAATCAGCCCCAGCATTTT.

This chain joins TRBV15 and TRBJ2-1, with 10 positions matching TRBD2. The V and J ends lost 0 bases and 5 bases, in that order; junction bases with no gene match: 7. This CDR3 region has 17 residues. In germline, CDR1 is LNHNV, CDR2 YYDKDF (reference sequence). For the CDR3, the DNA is TGTGCCACCAGCAGAGACGAGCGGGAGGGCGGAAACAATGAGCAGTTCTTC. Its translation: CATSRDEREGGNNEQFF.

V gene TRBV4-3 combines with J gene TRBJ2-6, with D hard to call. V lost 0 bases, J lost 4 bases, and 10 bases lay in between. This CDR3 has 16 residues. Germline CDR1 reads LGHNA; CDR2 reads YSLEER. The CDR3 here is CASSQDLATGANVLTF. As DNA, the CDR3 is TGCGCCAGCAGCCAAGATTTGGCAACCGGGGCCAACGTCCTGACTTTC.

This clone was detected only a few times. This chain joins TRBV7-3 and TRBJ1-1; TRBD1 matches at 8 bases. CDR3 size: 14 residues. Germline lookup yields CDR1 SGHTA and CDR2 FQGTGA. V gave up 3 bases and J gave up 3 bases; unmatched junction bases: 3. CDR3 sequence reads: CASSFDRGDTEAFF. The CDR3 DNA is TGTGCCAGCAGCTTCGACAGGGGAGACACTGAAGCTTTCTTT. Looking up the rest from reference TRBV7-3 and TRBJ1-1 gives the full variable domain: GAGVSQTPSNKVTEKGKYVELRCDPISGHTALYWYRQSLGQGPEFLIYFQGTGAADDSGLPNDRFFAVRPEGSVSTLKIQRTERGDSAVYLCASSFDRGDTEAFFGQGTRLTVV.

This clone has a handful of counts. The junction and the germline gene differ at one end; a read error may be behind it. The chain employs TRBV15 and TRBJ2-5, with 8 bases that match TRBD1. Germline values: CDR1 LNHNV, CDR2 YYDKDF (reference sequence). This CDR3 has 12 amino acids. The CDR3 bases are TGTGCCACCAGCAGAGATAGGACAGGGCCGAACTTC. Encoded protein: CATSRDRTGPNF. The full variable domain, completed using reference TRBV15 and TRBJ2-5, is DAMVIQNPRYQVTQFGKPVTLSCSQTLNHNVMYWYQQKSSQAPKLLFHYYDKDFNNEADTPDNFQSRRPNTSFCFLDIRSPGLGDTAMYLCATSRDRTGPNFGPGTRLLVL.

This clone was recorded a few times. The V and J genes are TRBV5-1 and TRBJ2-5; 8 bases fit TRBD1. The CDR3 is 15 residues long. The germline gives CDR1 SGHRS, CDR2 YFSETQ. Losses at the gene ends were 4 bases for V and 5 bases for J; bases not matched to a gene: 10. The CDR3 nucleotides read TGCGCCAGCAGCACGCAGGTCAGGGGGCCCGAGACCCAGTACTTC. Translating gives CASSTQVRGPETQYF.

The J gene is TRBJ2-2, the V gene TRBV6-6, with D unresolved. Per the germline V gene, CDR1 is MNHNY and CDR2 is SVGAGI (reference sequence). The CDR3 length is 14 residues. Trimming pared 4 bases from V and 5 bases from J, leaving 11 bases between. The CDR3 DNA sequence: TGTGCCAGCAGTTCCCCACAACGAACCGGGGAGCTGTTTTTT. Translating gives CASSSPQRTGELFF.

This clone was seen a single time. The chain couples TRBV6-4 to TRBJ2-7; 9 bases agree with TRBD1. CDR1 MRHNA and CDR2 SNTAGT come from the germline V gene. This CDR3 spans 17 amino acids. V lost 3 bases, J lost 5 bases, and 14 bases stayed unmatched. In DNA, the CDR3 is TGTGCCAGCAGTGATTTGGTAGTATGTACAGGGGGCAACGAGCAGTACTTC. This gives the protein CASSDLVVCTGGNEQYF.

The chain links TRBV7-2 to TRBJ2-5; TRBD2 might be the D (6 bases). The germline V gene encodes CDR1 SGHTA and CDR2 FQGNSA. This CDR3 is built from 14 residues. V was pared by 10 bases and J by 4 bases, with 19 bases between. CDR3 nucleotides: TGTGCCACCATCGCCCTGGCCGGGAGAGAGACCCAGTACTTC. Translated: CATIALAGRETQYF.

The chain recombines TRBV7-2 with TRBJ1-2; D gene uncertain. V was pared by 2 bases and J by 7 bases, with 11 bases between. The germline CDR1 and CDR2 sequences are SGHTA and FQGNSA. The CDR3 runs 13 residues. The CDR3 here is CASSLYDAGGYTF. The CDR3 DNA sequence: TGTGCCAGCAGCTTATATGACGCGGGTGGCTACACCTTC.

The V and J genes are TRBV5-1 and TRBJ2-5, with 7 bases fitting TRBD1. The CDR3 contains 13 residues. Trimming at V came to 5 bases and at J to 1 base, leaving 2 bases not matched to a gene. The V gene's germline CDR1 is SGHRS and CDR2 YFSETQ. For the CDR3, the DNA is TGCGCCAGCAGGAGGGACAGCCAAGAGACCCAGTACTTC. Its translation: CASRRDSQETQYF.

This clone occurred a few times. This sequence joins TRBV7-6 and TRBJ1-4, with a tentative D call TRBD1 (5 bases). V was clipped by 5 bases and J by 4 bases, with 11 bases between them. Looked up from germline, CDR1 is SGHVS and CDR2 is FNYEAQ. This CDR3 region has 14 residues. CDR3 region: CASSQTEVNEKLFF. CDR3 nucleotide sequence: TGTGCCAGCAGCCAGACAGAAGTTAATGAAAAACTGTTTTTT.

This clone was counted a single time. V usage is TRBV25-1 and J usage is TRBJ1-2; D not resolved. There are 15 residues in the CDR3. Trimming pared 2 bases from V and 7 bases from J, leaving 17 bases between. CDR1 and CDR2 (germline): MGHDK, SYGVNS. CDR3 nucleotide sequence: TGTGCCAGCAGTGAAGGAGAAGGTAGAGGCACTGGCTACACCTTC. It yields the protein CASSEGEGRGTGYTF.

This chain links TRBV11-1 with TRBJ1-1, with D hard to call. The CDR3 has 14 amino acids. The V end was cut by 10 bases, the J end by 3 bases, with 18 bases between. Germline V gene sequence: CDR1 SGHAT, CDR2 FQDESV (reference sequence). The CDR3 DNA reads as TGTGCCACACAGAGGGTACAGAGAGACACTGAAGCTTTCTTT. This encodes CATQRVQRDTEAFF.

The CDR3 DNA sequence: TGTGCCAGCAGGCCGCTAGCGGGAGTCTACGAGCAGTACTTC. This sequence encodes CASRPLAGVYEQYF. This chain connects TRBV6-1 to TRBJ2-7, with 10 bases that match TRBD2. CDR3 size: 14 residues. Unmatched junction bases numbered 5, after V lost 6 bases and J lost 3 bases. Per the germline V gene, CDR1 is MNHNS and CDR2 is SASEGT.

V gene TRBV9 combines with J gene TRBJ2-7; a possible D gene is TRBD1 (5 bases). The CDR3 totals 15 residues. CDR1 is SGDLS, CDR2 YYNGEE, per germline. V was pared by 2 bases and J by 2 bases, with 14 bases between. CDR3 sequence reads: CASSVSPGRPYEQYF. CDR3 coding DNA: TGTGCCAGCAGCGTCTCGCCAGGGCGCCCCTACGAGCAGTACTTC.

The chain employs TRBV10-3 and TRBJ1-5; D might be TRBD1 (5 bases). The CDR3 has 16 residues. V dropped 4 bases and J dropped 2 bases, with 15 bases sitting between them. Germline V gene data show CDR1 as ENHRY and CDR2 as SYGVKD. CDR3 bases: TGTGCCATCAGTGGAGGTGGCTTAGGGGGCAATCAGCCCCAGCATTTT. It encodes CAISGGGLGGNQPQHF.